This T cell receptor (beta chain) was retrieved from a study of glioma-infiltrating T cells. Study summary: Glioma patients had dexamethasone for six or fewer days before surgery.

Using RNA template, CDR3s of TCR alpha and beta were amplified with iRepertoire arm-PCR. One entry per CDR3 protein, called by TCRdb with MiXCR from the multiplex PCR reads. The table includes about 380,000 distinct CDR3 sequences, less than 50% detected once. The CDR3 is 15 amino acids. Germline loops: CDR1 LNHDA, CDR2 SQIVND (reference sequence). Trimming removed 6 bases from V and 4 bases from J; junction bases left unmatched: 8. This clonotype was observed a few times. This TCR was sampled from a human donor with low-grade glioma or glioblastoma, undergoing nonglioma brain surgery, or in good health (not recorded which). The chain is built from TRBV19 and TRBJ1-2; 10 bases agree with TRBD1. The sample comprised glioma tissue, nonneoplastic brain tissue, or PBMCs (not recorded which). CDR3 residues: CASSNSGTGVYGYTF. Written as DNA, the CDR3 is TGTGCCAGTAGCAACTCCGGGACAGGGGTCTATGGCTACACCTTC.